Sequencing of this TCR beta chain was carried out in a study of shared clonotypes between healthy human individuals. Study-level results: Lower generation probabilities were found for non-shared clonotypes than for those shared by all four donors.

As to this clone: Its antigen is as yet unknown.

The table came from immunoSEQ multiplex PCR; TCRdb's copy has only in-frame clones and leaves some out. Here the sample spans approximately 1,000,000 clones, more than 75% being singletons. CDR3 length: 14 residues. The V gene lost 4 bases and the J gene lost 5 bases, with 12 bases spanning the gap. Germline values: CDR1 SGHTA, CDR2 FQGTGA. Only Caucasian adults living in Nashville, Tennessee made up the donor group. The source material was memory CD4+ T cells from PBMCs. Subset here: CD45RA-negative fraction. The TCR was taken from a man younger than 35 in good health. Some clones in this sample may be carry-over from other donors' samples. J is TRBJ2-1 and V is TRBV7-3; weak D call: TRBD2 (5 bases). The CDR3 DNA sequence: TGTGCCAGCAGCTCTAGCACGGGCGACAATGAGCAGTTCTTC. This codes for CASSSSTGDNEQFF.